The entry below gives a single T cell receptor beta chain sequence along with its context. This entry comes from a study of blood T cells in healthy people across ages. Combining a sample-barcoded 5' primer with a J-beta primer mix, a second PCR ran for about 7 to 11 cycles. TCRdb fed the 5' RACE reads into MiXCR, producing one record per CDR3 protein. Of nearly 800,000 distinct CDR3 sequences in the sample, roughly 50% were seen once. Trimming took off 4 bases at V and 4 bases at J, with 16 bases between the two ends. CDR1 and CDR2 from the germline V gene are SQVTM and ANQGSEA. The CDR3 length is 14 residues.

Sequenced: blood. The origin of this receptor is a middle-aged man in good health. The chain recombines TRBV29-1 with TRBJ1-1, with D possibly matching TRBD1 (6 bases). As DNA, the CDR3 is TGCAGCGTTGCTTGGCAGGGGTACGGCACTGAAGCTTTCTTT. Residues: CSVAWQGYGTEAFF.